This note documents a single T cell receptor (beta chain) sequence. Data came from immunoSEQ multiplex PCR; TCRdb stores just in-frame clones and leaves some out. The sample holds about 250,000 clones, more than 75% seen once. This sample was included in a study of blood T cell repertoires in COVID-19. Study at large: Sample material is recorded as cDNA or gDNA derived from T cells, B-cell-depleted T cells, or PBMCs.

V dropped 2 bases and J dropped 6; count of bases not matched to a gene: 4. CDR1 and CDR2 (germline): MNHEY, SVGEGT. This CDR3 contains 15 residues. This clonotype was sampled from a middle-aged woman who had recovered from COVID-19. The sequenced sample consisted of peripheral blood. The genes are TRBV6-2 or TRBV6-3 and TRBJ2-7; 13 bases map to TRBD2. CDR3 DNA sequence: TGTGCCAGCAGTTACCGACTAGCGGGAGGATCCGAGCAGTACTTC. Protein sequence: CASSYRLAGGSEQYF.